This T cell receptor beta chain was found in a study of T cells in localized non-small cell lung cancer. The V and J ends lost 0 bases and 4 bases respectively, with 16 bases between them. There are 16 residues in the CDR3. Germline loops: CDR1 SGHRS, CDR2 YFSETQ. Clones were read by immunoSEQ multiplex PCR, and TCRdb kept only the in-frame ones, dropping some. The repertoire includes tens of thousands of clones, approximately 87% of them detected once, and less than 15% sits in the top ten. This TCR was sampled from a man aged 40 to 69 with stage II squamous cell lung carcinoma. The starting material was PBMCs, obtained before any cancer treatment. The V and J genes are TRBV5-1 and TRBJ1-1, with TRBD1 as a possible D gene (5 bases). CDR3 coding DNA: TGCGCCAGCAGCTTGGGAGCGGCAGGGAGGACCACTGAAGCTTTCTTT. It translates to CASSLGAAGRTTEAFF.